These T cell receptor beta chains were read from a single sample in a study of shared clonotypes between healthy human individuals. Generated by immunoSEQ multiplex PCR, the TCRdb table keeps only in-frame clones and is missing some. The profile covers more than 1.2 million clones, with 98% to 99% appearing a single time and over 0.3% taken by the ten largest. Sequenced sample: naive CD4+ T cells sorted from blood. These receptors came from a man younger than 45 in good health. Each CDR3 is given with its conserved first and last residue. Fields, in order: clone size, J gene, V gene, D gene, CDR3 DNA, CDR3 protein. The D gene is left open where the match is weak. Expanded clones are given a class, and other clones once, few, many or no size at all.

>.|TRBJ1-5|TRBV10-1|.
TGCGCCAGCAGTGAGAATTTGGGACAGCCCCAGCATTTT
CASSENLGQPQHF
>.|TRBJ2-7|TRBV11-2|.
TGTGCCAGCAGCTTAAGTGGGATAACCTACGAGCAGTACTTC
CASSLSGITYEQYF
>.|TRBJ1-1|TRBV11-3|.
TGTGCCAGCAGCCCCGGGGGATCGAACACTGAAGCTTTCTTT
CASSPGGSNTEAFF
>.|TRBJ2-3|TRBV29-1|.
TGCAGCGTTGATATGGGTACAGATACGCAGTATTTT
CSVDMGTDTQYF
>.|TRBJ1-1|TRBV13|TRBD1
TGTGCCAGCAGCTTAGGAAGGGGCAGGGGGCAGTTCACTGAAGCTTTCTTT
CASSLGRGRGQFTEAFF
>.|TRBJ2-5|TRBV9|TRBD1
TGTGCCAGCAGCGAGCCAGGGGGCGTGGGTCACGAGACCCAGTACTTC
CASSEPGGVGHETQYF
>.|TRBJ2-2|TRBV2|.
TGTGCCAGCAGGAAGAGGGTCAGGGTTCGTGACACCGGGGAGCTGTTTTTT
CASRKRVRVRDTGELFF
>.|TRBJ2-7|TRBV19|TRBD2
TGTGCCAGTAGTTCGACTAGCGGAGTTTACGAGCAGTACTTC
CASSSTSGVYEQYF
>.|TRBJ2-5|TRBV9|.
TGTGCCAGCAGCGTCAGAACCGGGACCCGGGGAGGGGGGAGTCAAGAGACCCAGTACTTC
CASSVRTGTRGGGSQETQYF
>.|TRBJ2-3|TRBV5-6|TRBD2
TGTGCCAGCAGCTTGGATTGGACTAGCGGGAGGGAGTATTTT
CASSLDWTSGREYF
>.|TRBJ2-1|TRBV27|.
TGTGCCAGCAGCCCTAGTATAGGGTACTACAATGAGCAGTTCTTC
CASSPSIGYYNEQFF
>.|TRBJ2-5|TRBV5-1|.
TGCGCCAGCAGCCCACAGGGTCGAGAGACCCAGTACTTC
CASSPQGRETQYF
>once|TRBJ1-5|TRBV4-2|.
TGTGCCAGCAGCCAAGACAGGACAGTCGGGAATCAGCCCCAGCATTTT
CASSQDRTVGNQPQHF
>.|TRBJ2-7|TRBV5-1|.
TGCGCCAGCACCCCGACTGTAGGCTACGAGCAGTACTTC
CASTPTVGYEQYF
>.|TRBJ1-2|TRBV7-9|TRBD1
TGTGCCAGCAGCCCGAACAGGGGCGGCTACACCTTC
CASSPNRGGYTF
>.|TRBJ2-7|TRBV5-1|.
TGCGCCAGCAGCTTGAGACAGAGCTACGAGCAGTACTTC
CASSLRQSYEQYF
>.|TRBJ1-5|TRBV28|TRBD1
TGTGCCAGCAGACCCGGACAGGTCGGGCAGCCCCAGCATTTT
CASRPGQVGQPQHF
>.|TRBJ2-1|TRBV6-4|TRBD2
TGTGCCAGCAGTGAAAGCGGGGGAAGAATCCTAGAGCAGTTCTTC
CASSESGGRILEQFF
>few|TRBJ2-5|TRBV5-1|.
TGCGCCAGCAGCTTGGGGGAAGAGACCCAGTACTTC
CASSLGEETQYF
>.|TRBJ2-5|TRBV5-1|.
TGCGCCAGCAGCTTGTCCAGTTTAAGGGAGACCCAGTACTTC
CASSLSSLRETQYF
>.|TRBJ1-4|TRBV7-9|.
TGTGCCAGCAGCCCACACGCCGGGGGGATTACAACTAATGAAAAACTGTTTTTT
CASSPHAGGITTNEKLFF
>.|TRBJ2-7|TRBV5-4|.
TGTGCCAGCAGCGTGGACTCCGGCCGCCCCTACGAGCAGTACTTC
CASSVDSGRPYEQYF
>.|TRBJ2-1|TRBV6-5|.
TGTGCCAGTAGGGGGCTCAGCGGGCAAAACAATGAGCAGTTCTTC
CASRGLSGQNNEQFF
>.|TRBJ2-7|TRBV5-4|TRBD2
TGTGCCAGCAGTGTGGGGGGGGTGAACCCCTACGAGCAGTACTTC
CASSVGGVNPYEQYF
>.|TRBJ2-7|TRBV27|.
TGTGCCAGCAGTGCCCGGGGCTTCTACGAGCAGTACTTC
CASSARGFYEQYF
>.|TRBJ2-1|TRBV29-1|.
TGCAGCGTTGAACGGCCTCCCCTCGACAATGAGCAGTTCTTC
CSVERPPLDNEQFF
>.|TRBJ2-5|TRBV18|.
TGTGCCAGCTCACCACCGTCCAGGGCGGCGGAGACCCAGTACTTC
CASSPPSRAAETQYF
>.|TRBJ2-7|TRBV2|TRBD2
TGTGCCAGCAGTGTGTCTAGCGGGAGGGCGACCTACGAGCAGTACTTC
CASSVSSGRATYEQYF
>.|TRBJ2-3|TRBV19|TRBD2
TGTGCCAGTAGTAACCGGACTAGCGGGATGGGAGCTATCGGCACAGATACGCAGTATTTT
CASSNRTSGMGAIGTDTQYF
>.|TRBJ1-1|TRBV7-8|.
TGTGCCAGCAGCTCGTCTCGGCGGGACACTGAAGCTTTCTTT
CASSSSRRDTEAFF
>.|TRBJ2-7|TRBV6-5|.
TGTGCCAGCAGTGGCCGGGACGCCTCCTACGAGCAGTACTTC
CASSGRDASYEQYF
>.|TRBJ2-3|TRBV27|.
TGTGCCAGCAGTTTTTTAAGAGGGCCTGGCACAGATACGCAGTATTTT
CASSFLRGPGTDTQYF
>.|TRBJ2-5|TRBV15|.
TGTGCCACCAGCAGAGTACTGGAAGAGACCCAGTACTTC
CATSRVLEETQYF
>.|TRBJ2-2|TRBV6-5|.
TGTGCCAGCACTCCTATTCCCGGGGACACCGGGGAGCTGTTTTTT
CASTPIPGDTGELFF
>.|TRBJ1-5|TRBV27|TRBD1
TGTGCCAGCAGTTCCATGGGGACAGTCAACAATCAGCCCCAGCATTTT
CASSSMGTVNNQPQHF
>.|TRBJ2-7|TRBV5-1|.
TGCGCCAGCAGCCGAGGGGACGGCCAACGGGACGAGCAGTACTTC
CASSRGDGQRDEQYF
>.|TRBJ2-7|TRBV9|TRBD2
TGTGCCAGCAGCGTAGAACTAGCGGGAGCTGGGGGCGAGCAGTACTTC
CASSVELAGAGGEQYF
>once|TRBJ2-7|TRBV9|TRBD1
TGTGCCAGCAGCGTAGCCCACCGGGGCGGGACAGGGCCCTACGAGCAGTACTTC
CASSVAHRGGTGPYEQYF
>.|TRBJ1-5|TRBV19|.
TGTGCCAGTAGTAAATGGGGGGAGGGGAATCAGCCCCAGCATTTT
CASSKWGEGNQPQHF
>.|TRBJ2-3|TRBV4-1|.
TGCGCCAGCAGCCAAGATAGCGGAGAGGCAACAGATACGCAGTATTTT
CASSQDSGEATDTQYF
>.|TRBJ2-2|TRBV29-1|TRBD2
TGCAGCGTTGGAGCGGGAGGGAACACCGGGGAGCTGTTTTTT
CSVGAGGNTGELFF
>.|TRBJ2-1|TRBV16|.
TGTGCCAGCAGCCAATCGACGGGTCGGCGGCACGATGAGCAGTTCTTC
CASSQSTGRRHDEQFF
>.|TRBJ1-5|TRBV5-1|.
TGCGCCAGCAGCTTGTTACAGGGCAGTCCGCCCCAGCATTTT
CASSLLQGSPPQHF
>.|TRBJ2-1|TRBV9|.
TGTGCCAGCAGCGTAGATCTAGCAGACTACAATGAGCAGTTCTTC
CASSVDLADYNEQFF
>.|TRBJ2-7|TRBV5-1|.
TGCGCCAGCAGCTTGGGACAGTTCTTCGAGCAGTACTTC
CASSLGQFFEQYF
>.|TRBJ2-3|TRBV15|.
TGTGCCACCAGCGACCTGGGGGAGGCCAGCACAGATACGCAGTATTTT
CATSDLGEASTDTQYF
>.|TRBJ2-7|TRBV11-1|TRBD2
TGTGCCAGCAGCTCCGCCGGGACTAGCGCCTACGAGCAGTACTTC
CASSSAGTSAYEQYF
>once|TRBJ2-3|TRBV9|.
TGTGCCAGCAGCGTAGCGGTGTTGGCAGATACGCAGTATTTT
CASSVAVLADTQYF
>.|TRBJ1-3|TRBV7-9|.
TGTGCCAGCAGCGCCTGGGACCCGAAACGTTTT
CASSAWDPKRF
>.|TRBJ1-3|TRBV7-6|.
TGTGCCAGCAGCTTAAAAGTCGGCAACTCTGGAAACACCATATATTTT
CASSLKVGNSGNTIYF
>.|TRBJ1-2|TRBV18|.
TGTGCCAGCTCACTCCTCAGGGCGGAGAATGGCTACACCTTC
CASSLLRAENGYTF
>.|TRBJ1-5|TRBV7-2|.
TGTGCCAGCAGCCTCACCCACGCGGGTTTTGGGAATCAGCCCCAGCATTTT
CASSLTHAGFGNQPQHF
>.|TRBJ1-1|TRBV6-4|.
TGTGCCAGCAGTGTCGAGGCGAACACTGAAGCTTTCTTT
CASSVEANTEAFF
>once|TRBJ1-1|TRBV5-1|.
TGCGCCAGCAGCAGCTCGGGCACTGAAGCTTTCTTT
CASSSSGTEAFF